In this sample, the clone carrying this TCR beta chain turned up a few times. Individual cDNA molecules (in the library) carried attached unique molecular identifiers. TCRdb analysed the RACE reads with MiXCR anew, one entry per CDR3 protein. Altogether 80,000 to 95,000 distinct CDR3 sequences are present, 11% being singletons, with the ten largest covering under 2.5%. This sample was taken from a study of human T cells and chemical hapten exposure. Whole-study context: Patch tests containing 0.01% DPC, applied to the upper back, were read at 6 days.

The CDR3 consists of 19 residues. With 5 bases clipped from V and 5 bases from J, the junction kept 21 bases outside the gene matches. Germline-derived CDR1 and CDR2 are SGHVS and FNYEAQ. Time point of the sample: patch test 2, 6 weeks after DPC sensitization. Treatment of the sample: therapeutic diphenylcyclopropenone sensitization with weekly scalp DPC. Material: whole blood, obtained in connection with sensitization to the hapten diphenylcyclopropenone (DPC). The genes are TRBV7-6 and TRBJ2-1; 7 bases match TRBD2. The origin of this receptor is a man aged 35 to 55 with alopecia areata. Some clones in this sample may be carry-over from other donors' samples. CDR3 residues: CASSHYSGGALAANNEQFF. The CDR3 DNA sequence: TGTGCCAGCAGCCATTATTCGGGTGGGGCGCTAGCGGCGAACAATGAGCAGTTCTTC.